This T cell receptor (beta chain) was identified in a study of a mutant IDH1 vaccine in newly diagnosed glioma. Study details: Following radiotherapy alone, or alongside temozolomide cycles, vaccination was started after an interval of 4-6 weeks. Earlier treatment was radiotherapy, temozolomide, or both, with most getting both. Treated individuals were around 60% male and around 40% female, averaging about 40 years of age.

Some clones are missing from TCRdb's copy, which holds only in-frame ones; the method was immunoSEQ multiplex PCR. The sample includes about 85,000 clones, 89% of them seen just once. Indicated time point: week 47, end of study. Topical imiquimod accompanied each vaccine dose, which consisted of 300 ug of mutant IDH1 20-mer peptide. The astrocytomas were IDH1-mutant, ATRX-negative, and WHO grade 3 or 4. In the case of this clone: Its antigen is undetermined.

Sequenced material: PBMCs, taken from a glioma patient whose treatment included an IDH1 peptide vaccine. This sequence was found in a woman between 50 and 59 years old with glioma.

The CDR3 loop is CASSNNRDLFF. The CDR3 DNA is TGTGCCAGCAGCAACAACAGAGACTTGTTTTTT. The chain uses TRBV7-9 and TRBJ1-4, with no clear D. V gave up 5 bases and J gave up 15 bases, with 13 bases separating them. Germline CDR1 and CDR2: SEHNR and FQNEAQ (reference sequence). The CDR3 spans 11 residues.